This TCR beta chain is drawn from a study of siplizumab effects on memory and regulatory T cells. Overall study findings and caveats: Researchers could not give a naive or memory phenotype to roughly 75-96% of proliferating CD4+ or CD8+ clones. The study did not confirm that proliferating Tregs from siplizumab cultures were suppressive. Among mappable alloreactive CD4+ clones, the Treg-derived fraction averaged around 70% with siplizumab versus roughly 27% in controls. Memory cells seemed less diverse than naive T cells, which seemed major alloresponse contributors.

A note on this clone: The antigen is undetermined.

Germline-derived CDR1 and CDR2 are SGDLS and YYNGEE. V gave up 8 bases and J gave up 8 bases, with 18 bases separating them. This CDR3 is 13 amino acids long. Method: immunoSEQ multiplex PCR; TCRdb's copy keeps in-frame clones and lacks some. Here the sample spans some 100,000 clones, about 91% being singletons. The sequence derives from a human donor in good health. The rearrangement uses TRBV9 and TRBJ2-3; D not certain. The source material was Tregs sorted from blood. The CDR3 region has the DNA TGTGCCAGTGCGCCACCAGTTTTGGCTACGCAGTATTTT. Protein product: CASAPPVLATQYF.